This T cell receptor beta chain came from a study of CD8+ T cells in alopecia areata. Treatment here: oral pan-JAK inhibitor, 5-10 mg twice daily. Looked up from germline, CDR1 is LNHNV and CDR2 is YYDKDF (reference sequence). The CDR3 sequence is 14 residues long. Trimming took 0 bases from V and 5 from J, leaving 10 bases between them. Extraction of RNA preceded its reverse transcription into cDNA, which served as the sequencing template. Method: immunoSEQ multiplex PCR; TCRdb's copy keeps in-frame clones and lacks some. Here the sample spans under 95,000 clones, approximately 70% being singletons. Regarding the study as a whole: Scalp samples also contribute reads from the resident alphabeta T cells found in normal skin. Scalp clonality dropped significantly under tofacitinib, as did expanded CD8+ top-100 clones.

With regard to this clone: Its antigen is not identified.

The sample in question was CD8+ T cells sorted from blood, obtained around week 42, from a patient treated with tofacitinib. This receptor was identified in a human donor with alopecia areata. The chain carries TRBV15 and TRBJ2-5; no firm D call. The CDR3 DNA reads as TGTGCCACCAGCAGAGATTTACAGCCGGAGACCCAGTACTTC. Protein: CATSRDLQPETQYF.